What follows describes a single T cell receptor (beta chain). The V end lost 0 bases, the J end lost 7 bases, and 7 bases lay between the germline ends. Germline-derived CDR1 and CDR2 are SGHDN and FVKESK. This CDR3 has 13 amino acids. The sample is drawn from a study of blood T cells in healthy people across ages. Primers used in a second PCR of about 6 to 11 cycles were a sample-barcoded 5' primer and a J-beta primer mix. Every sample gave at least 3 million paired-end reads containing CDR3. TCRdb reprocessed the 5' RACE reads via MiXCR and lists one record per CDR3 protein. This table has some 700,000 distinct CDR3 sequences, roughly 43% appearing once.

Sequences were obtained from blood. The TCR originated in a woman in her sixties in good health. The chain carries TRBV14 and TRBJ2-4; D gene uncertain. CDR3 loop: CASSQERRNIQYF. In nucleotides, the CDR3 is TGTGCCAGCAGCCAAGAAAGACGGAACATTCAGTACTTC.